This T cell receptor (beta chain) was sequenced for a study of beta chain features in type 1 diabetes. Study-wide context: Examined across all samples were just under 110,000,000 sorted cells. The study, taken as a whole, reports: Significant though moderate, a shortening of TCRB CDR3s appeared in all four CD4+ subsets of Type 1 diabetes patients. The study found fewer insertions and more deletions at VDJ junctions in type 1 diabetes patients.

The CDR3 runs to 14 residues. V lost 2 bases and J 6 bases, leaving 10 bases between the germline ends. Germline V gives CDR1 MNHNY, CDR2 SVGAGI (reference sequence). In its sample, this clone was seen a few times. No antigen is known for it. Cell sorting via CD45RO/CCR7/CD25/CD127/CD95/CD27 was performed to obtain CD4+ naive, central memory, regulatory and stem cell-like memory cells. What was sequenced were expressed TCRB transcripts, since all of the isolated RNA had been reverse transcribed. Profiling relied on immunoSEQ multiplex PCR, and the TCRdb table lists in-frame clones only, not all of them. The table has 250,000 to 300,000 clones, roughly an eighth seen once.

What was sequenced was naive CD4+ T cells from blood. The chain employs TRBV6-6 and TRBJ2-2; D is possibly TRBD1 (6 bases). This clonotype was sampled from a man aged 25-45 years with type 1 diabetes. CDR3 sequence reads: CASSYLQGAGELFF. The CDR3 nucleotides are TGTGCCAGCAGTTACCTACAGGGTGCCGGGGAGCTGTTTTTT.